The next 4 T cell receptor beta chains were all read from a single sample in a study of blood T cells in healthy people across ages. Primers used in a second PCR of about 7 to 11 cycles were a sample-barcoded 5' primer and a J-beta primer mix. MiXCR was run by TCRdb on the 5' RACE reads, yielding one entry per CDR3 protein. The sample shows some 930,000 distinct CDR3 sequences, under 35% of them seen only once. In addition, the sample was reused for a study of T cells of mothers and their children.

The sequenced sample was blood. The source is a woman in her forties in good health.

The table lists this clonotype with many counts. Here the CDR3 reads CAIGGTGDQETQYF. CDR3 DNA sequence: TGTGCCATTGGAGGGACGGGGGACCAAGAGACCCAGTACTTC. V and J are TRBV28 and TRBJ2-5; a possible D gene is TRBD2 (6 bases). Per the germline V gene, CDR1 is MDHEN and CDR2 is SYDVKM. The CDR3 is 14 amino acids. V dropped 10 bases and J dropped 0 bases, with 15 bases sitting between them.

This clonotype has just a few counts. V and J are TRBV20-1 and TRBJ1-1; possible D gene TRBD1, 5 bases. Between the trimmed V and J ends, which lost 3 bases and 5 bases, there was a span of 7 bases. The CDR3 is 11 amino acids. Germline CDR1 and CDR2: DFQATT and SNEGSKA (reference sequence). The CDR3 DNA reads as TGCAGTGCTAGCGGGGGAACTGAAGCTTTCTTT. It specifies CSASGGTEAFF.

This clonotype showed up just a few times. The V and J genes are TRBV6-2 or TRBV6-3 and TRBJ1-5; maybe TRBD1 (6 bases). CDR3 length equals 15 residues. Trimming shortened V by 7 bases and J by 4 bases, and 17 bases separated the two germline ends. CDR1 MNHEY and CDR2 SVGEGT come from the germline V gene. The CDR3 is CASTQGGFGNQPQHF. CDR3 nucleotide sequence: TGTGCCAGCACCCAAGGGGGGTTTGGTAATCAGCCCCAGCATTTT.

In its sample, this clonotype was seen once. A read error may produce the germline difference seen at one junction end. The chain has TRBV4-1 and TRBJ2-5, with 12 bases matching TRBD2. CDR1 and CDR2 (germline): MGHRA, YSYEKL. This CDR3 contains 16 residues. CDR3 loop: CASSQLLAGGLETRYF. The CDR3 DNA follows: TGCGCCAGCAGCCAACTGCTAGCGGGGGGGCTTGAGACCCGGTACTTC.